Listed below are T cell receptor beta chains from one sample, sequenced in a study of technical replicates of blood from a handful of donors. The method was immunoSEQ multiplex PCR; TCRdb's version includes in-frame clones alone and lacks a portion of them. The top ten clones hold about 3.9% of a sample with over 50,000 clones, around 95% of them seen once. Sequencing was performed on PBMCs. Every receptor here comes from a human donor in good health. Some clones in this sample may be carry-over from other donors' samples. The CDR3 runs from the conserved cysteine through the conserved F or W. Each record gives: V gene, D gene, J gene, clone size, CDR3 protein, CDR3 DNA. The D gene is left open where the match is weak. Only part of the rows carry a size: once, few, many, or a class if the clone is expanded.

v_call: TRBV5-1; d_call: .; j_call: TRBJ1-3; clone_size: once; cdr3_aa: CAGSLGRAGNTIYF; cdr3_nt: TGCGCCGGCAGCTTGGGGAGGGCCGGAAACACCATATATTTT
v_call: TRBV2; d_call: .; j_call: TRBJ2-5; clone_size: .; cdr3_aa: CASSDPVSVRETQYF; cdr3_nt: TGTGCCAGCAGTGACCCCGTCTCGGTACGGGAGACCCAGTACTTC
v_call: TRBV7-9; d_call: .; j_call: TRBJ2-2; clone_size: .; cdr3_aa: CASLGDSNTGELFF; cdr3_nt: TGTGCCAGCCTAGGGGATTCGAACACCGGGGAGCTGTTTTTT
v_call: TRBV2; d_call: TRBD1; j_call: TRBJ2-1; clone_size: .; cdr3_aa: CASLAEQGAGEQFF; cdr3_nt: TGTGCCAGCCTGGCGGAACAGGGGGCGGGTGAGCAGTTCTTC
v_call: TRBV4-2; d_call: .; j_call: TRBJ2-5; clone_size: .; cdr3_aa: CASSQPFDKQETQYF; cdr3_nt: TGTGCCAGCAGCCAACCCTTTGACAAGCAAGAGACCCAGTACTTC
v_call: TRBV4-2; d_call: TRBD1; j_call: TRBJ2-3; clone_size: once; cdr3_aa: CASSQEEGASDTQYF; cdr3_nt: TGTGCCAGCAGCCAAGAAGAGGGGGCGTCGGATACGCAGTATTTT
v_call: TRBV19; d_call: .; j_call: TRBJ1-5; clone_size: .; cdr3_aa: CASSPRGINQPQHF; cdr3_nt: TGTGCCAGTAGTCCTCGGGGGATAAATCAGCCCCAGCATTTT
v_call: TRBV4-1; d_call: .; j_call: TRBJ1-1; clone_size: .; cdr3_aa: CASSLQDGMNTEAFF; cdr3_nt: TGCGCCAGCAGCCTCCAGGACGGGATGAACACTGAAGCTTTCTTT
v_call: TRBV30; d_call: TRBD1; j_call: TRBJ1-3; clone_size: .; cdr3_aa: CAWVDRGLGNTIYF; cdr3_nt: TGTGCCTGGGTGGACAGGGGGCTTGGAAACACCATATATTTT
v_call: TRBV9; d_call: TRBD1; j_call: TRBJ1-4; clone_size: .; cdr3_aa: CASSVGGQGNEKLFF; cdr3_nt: TGTGCCAGCAGCGTAGGGGGACAGGGTAATGAAAAACTGTTTTTT
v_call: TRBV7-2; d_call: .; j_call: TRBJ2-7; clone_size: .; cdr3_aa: CASSLAVERVSYEQYF; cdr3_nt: TGTGCCAGCAGCTTAGCAGTGGAGAGGGTGTCCTACGAGCAGTACTTC
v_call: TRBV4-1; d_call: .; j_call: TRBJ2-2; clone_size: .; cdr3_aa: CASTGGSAGELFF; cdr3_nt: TGCGCCAGCACTGGGGGCTCGGCCGGGGAGCTGTTTTTT
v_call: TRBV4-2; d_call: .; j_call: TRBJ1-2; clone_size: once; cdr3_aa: CASSQEVRGQGYTF; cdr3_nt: TGTGCCAGCAGCCAGGAGGTCAGGGGTCAAGGCTACACCTTC
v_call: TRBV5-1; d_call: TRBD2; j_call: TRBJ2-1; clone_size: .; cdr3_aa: CASRVGSGGMFF; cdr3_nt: TGCGCCAGCAGGGTGGGGAGCGGGGGTATGTTCTTC
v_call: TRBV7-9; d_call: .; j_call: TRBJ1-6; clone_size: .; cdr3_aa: CASSLEGVTYNSPLHF; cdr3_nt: TGTGCCAGCAGCTTAGAGGGGGTCACCTATAATTCACCCCTCCACTTT
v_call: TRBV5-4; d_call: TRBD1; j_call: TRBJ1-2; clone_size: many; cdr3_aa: CASSPLDRGPSNYGYTF; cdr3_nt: TGTGCCAGCAGCCCGCTGGACAGGGGGCCTTCAAACTATGGCTACACCTTC
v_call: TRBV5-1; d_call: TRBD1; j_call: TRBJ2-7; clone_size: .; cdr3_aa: CASSLAGRAGGYEQYF; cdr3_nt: TGCGCCAGCAGCTTGGCCGGGCGGGCAGGGGGCTACGAGCAGTACTTC
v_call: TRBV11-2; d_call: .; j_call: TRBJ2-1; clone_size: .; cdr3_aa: CASSLDGGKQFF; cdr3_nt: TGTGCCAGCAGCTTAGACGGGGGAAAGCAGTTCTTC
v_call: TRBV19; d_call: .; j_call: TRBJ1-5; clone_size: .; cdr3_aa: CASRQSGLGWNQPQHF; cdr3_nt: TGTGCCAGTAGGCAATCGGGACTTGGCTGGAATCAGCCCCAGCATTTT
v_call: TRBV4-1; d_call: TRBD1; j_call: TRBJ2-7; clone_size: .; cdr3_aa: CASSQDLGQGTYEQYF; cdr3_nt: TGCGCCAGCAGCCAAGATCTGGGACAGGGGACCTACGAGCAGTACTTC
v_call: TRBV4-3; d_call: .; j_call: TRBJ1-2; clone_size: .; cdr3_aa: CASSQERRILTYGYTF; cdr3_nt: TGCGCCAGCAGCCAAGAACGGCGGATTCTAACCTATGGCTACACCTTC
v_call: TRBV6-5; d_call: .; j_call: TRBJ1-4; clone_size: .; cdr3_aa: CASSRHMVPNEKLFF; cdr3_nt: TGTGCCAGCAGCAGACATATGGTGCCTAATGAAAAACTGTTTTTT